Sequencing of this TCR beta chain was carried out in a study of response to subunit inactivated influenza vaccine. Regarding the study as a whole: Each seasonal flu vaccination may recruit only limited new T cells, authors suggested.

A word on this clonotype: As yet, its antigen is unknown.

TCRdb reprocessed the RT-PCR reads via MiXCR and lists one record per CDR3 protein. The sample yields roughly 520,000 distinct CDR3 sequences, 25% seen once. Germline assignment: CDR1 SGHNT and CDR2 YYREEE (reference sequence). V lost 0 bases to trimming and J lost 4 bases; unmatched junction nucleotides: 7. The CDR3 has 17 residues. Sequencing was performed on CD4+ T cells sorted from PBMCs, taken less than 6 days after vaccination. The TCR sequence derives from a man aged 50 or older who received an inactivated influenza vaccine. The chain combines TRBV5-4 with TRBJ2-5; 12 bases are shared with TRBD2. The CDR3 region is CASSLDGRTSGAETQYF. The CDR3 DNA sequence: TGTGCCAGCAGCTTGGACGGGAGGACTAGCGGGGCAGAGACCCAGTACTTC. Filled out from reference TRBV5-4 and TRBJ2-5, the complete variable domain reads ETGVTQSPTHLIKTRGQQVTLRCSSQSGHNTVSWYQQALGQGPQFIFQYYREEENGRGNFPPRFSGLQFPNYSSELNVNALELDDSALYLCASSLDGRTSGAETQYFGPGTRLLVL.